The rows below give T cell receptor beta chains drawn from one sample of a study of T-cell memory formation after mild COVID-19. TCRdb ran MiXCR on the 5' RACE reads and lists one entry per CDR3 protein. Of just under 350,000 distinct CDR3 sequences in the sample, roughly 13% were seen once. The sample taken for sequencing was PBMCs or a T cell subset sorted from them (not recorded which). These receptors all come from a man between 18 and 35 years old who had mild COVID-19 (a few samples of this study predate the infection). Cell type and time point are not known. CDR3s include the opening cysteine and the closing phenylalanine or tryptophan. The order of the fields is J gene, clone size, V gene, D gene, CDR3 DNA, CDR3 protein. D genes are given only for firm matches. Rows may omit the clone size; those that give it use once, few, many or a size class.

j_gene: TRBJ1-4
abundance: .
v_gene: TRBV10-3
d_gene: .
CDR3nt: TGTGCCATCAGTGACATCGGGGGGGAAAAACTGTTTTTT
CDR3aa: CAISDIGGEKLFF

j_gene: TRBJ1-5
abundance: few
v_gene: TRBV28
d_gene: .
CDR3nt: TGTGCCAGCAGTTTATCGGGGATTCGGAATCAGCCCCAGCATTTT
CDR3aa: CASSLSGIRNQPQHF

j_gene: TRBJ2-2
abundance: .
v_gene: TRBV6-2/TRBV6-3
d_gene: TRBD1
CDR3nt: TGTGCCAGCGGAAAGACAGGGGTCACCGGGGAGCTGTTTTTT
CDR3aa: CASGKTGVTGELFF

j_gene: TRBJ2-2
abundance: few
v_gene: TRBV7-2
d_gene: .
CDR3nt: TGTGCCAGCAGCTTACTCCCAGGGATGAACACCGGGGAGCTGTTTTTT
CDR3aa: CASSLLPGMNTGELFF

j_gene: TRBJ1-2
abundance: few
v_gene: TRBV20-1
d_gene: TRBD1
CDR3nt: TGCAGTGCTAGCTCGGGACAGGGATTTGGCTACACCTTC
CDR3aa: CSASSGQGFGYTF

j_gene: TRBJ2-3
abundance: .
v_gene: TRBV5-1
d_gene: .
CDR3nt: TGCGCCAGCAGCTTAAACCTAGCTGAAGATACGCAGTATTTT
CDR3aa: CASSLNLAEDTQYF

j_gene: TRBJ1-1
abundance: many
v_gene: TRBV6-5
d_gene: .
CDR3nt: TGTGCCAGCAGTTACCGGGGGGCCACTGAAGCTTTCTTT
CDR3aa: CASSYRGATEAFF

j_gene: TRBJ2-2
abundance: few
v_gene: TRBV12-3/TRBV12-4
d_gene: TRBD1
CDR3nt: TGTGCCAGCAGTACAGGGGGCGGATCGACCGGGGAGCTGTTTTTT
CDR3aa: CASSTGGGSTGELFF

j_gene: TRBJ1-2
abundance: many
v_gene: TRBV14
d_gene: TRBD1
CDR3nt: TGTGCCAGCAGCCGGGACAGGGGGCACGGCTACACCTTC
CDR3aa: CASSRDRGHGYTF

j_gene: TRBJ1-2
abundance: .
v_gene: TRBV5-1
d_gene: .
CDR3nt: TGCGCCAGCAGCTCTCTGGGGGAGGATGGCTACACCTTC
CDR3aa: CASSSLGEDGYTF

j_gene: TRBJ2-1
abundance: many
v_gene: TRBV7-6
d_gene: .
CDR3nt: TGTGCCAGCAGCTTAGCGATGGGGACTGAGCAGTTCTTC
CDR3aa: CASSLAMGTEQFF

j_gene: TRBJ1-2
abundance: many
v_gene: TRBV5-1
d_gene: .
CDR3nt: TGCGCCAGCAGCTTGGGTGACCAACGTGGAGGCTACACCTTC
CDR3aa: CASSLGDQRGGYTF

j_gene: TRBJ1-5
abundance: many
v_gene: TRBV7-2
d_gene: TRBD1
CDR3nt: TGTGCCAGCAGCCGAGGACAGGTTGGCAATCAGCCCCAGCATTTT
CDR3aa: CASSRGQVGNQPQHF

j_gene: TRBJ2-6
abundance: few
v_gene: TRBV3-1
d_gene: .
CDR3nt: TGTGCCAGCAGCCCTCCCGCCTCTGGGGCCAACGTCCTGACTTTC
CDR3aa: CASSPPASGANVLTF

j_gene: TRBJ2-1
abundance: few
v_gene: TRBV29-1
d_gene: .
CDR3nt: TGCAGCGTTGAAGGGACCTCGGTGCAGTTCTTC
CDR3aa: CSVEGTSVQFF

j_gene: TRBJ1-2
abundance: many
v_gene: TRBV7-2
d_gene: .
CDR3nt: TGTGCCAGCAGTTCAGGACATGGCTATGGCTACACCTTC
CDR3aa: CASSSGHGYGYTF

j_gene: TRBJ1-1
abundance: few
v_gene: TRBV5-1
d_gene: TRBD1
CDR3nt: TGCGCCAGCAGCTTGGGACAGGGGGGTAGCACTGAAGCTTTCTTT
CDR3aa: CASSLGQGGSTEAFF

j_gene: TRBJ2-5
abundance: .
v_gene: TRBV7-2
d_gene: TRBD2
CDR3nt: TGTGCCGAGACGGGAGGAGAGACCCAGTACTTC
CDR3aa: CAETGGETQYF

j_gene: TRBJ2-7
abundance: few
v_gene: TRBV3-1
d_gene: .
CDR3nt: TGTGCCAGCAGCCAATGGGGTAGGACCTACGAGCAGTACTTC
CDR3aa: CASSQWGRTYEQYF

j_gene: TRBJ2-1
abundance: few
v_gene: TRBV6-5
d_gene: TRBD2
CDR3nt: TGTGCCAGCAGGGCGGGGGGTTTGATCGATGAGCAGTTCTTC
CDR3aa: CASRAGGLIDEQFF

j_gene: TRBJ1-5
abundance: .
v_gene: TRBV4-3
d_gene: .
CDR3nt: TGCGCCAGCAGCCCTGACGAGGGGCAGCCCCAGCATTTT
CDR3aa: CASSPDEGQPQHF

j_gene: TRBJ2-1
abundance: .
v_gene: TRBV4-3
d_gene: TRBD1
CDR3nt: TGCGCCAGCAGCCGAGGGACAGGGTTCTGGAATGAGCAGTTCTTC
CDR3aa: CASSRGTGFWNEQFF

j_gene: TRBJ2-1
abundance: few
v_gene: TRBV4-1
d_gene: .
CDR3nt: TGCGCCAGCAGCCAGACCGGGACCCGTAACAATGAGCAGTTCTTC
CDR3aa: CASSQTGTRNNEQFF

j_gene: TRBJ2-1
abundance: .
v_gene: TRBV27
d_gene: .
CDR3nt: TGTGCCAGCAGCCAATTCGGCCAGGGCAATGAGCAGTTCTTC
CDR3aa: CASSQFGQGNEQFF

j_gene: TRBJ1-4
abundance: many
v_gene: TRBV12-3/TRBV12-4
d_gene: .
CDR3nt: TGTGCCAGCAGTGCCTTCGGGGTGGGTGAAAAACTGTTTTTT
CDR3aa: CASSAFGVGEKLFF

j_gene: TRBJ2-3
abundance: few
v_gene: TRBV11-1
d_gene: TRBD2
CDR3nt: TGTGCCAGCAGCCTAATAGCGGGGGACACAGATACGCAGTATTTT
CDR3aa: CASSLIAGDTDTQYF

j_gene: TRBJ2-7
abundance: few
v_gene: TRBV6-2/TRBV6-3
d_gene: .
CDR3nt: TGTGCCAGCAGCATGACGGGCACCTACGAGCAGTACTTC
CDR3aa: CASSMTGTYEQYF

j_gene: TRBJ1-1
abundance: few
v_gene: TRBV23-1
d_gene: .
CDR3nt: TGCGCCAGCAGTCAATCCGGCCCCAGAGTGGAAACTGAAGCTTTCTTT
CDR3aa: CASSQSGPRVETEAFF

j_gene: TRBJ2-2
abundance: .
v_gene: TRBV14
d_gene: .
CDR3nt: TGTGCCAGCAGCCAATCAGGGTATATTCCCGGGGAGCTGTTTTTT
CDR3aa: CASSQSGYIPGELFF